A selection of T cell receptor beta chains follows, all from one sample in a study of T cell responses to AZD1222 COVID-19 vaccine. TCRdb keeps only in-frame clones here, not all; method: immunoSEQ multiplex PCR. The data contain 250,000 to 300,000 clones, 85% to 95% of them singletons. The sample in question was peripheral blood, obtained 28 days after the second AZD1222 dose. The receptors were gathered from an adult who received the AZD1222 COVID-19 vaccine. Both conserved end residues are part of each CDR3.

>TRBJ1-1|TRBV27
CASSLLAGSGNTEAFF
>TRBJ2-7|TRBV10-1
CASNLRQGQTGTSGRSYEQYF
>TRBJ1-6|TRBV19
CASSPPGQFNSPLHF
>TRBJ2-7|TRBV28
CASSFQDGQLSNYEQYF
>TRBJ2-1|TRBV10-3
CAISDWNAGTTKNEQFF
>TRBJ2-5|TRBV28
CASSLGLAGATTRQETQYF
>TRBJ1-5|TRBV7-2
CASSDRAGNQPQHF
>TRBJ2-1|TRBV6-5
CASSGTSGLDNEQFF
>TRBJ1-6|TRBV2
CASSLGTISPLHF
>TRBJ2-1|TRBV18
CASSPGQGGLNEQFF
>TRBJ1-3|TRBV28
CASSLPDVRGNTIYF
>TRBJ1-1|TRBV19
CASKGRDHTEAFF
>TRBJ1-1|TRBV19
CASSMGQNTEAFF
>TRBJ1-5|TRBV28
CASSGGEWPQHF
>TRBJ2-7|TRBV2
CASSGARGDGEQYF
>TRBJ2-2|TRBV28
CASNEQGAFTNTGELFF